The 18 T cell receptor beta chains listed next were all sequenced from one sample in a study of OX40 agonist ivuxolimab in advanced cancers. Sequencing was performed with immunoSEQ multiplex PCR; in TCRdb, only in-frame clones are kept and a portion is missing. The sample lists approximately 40,000 clones, roughly 80% occurring once. Material: CD4+ or CD8+ T cells sorted from blood, obtained in a trial of the OX40 agonist ivuxolimab. These receptors all stem from an adult with an advanced solid tumor such as melanoma, head and neck, liver or kidney cancer.

The genes are TRBV5-1 and TRBJ1-2, with a tentative D call TRBD1 (5 bases). V lost 4 bases and J lost 4, with 17 bases in between. The length of the CDR3 is 15 residues. CDR1 is SGHRS, CDR2 YFSETQ, per germline. The CDR3 is CASSHTQSGSYGYTF. For the CDR3, the DNA is TGCGCCAGCAGCCATACTCAGTCAGGGAGCTATGGCTACACCTTC. The full variable domain, with the rest looked up from reference TRBV5-1 and TRBJ1-2, is KAGVTQTPRYLIKTRGQQVTLSCSPISGHRSVSWYQQTPGQGLQFLFEYFSETQRNKGNFPGRFSGRQFSNSRSEMNVSTLELGDSALYLCASSHTQSGSYGYTFGSGTRLTVV.

The J gene is TRBJ1-1, the V gene TRBV15, with 7 bases that match TRBD1. Trimming cost V 4 bases and J 8 bases; bases outside gene matches: 10. The CDR3 totals 14 residues. Germline CDR1 LNHNV, CDR2 YYDKDF (reference sequence). CDR3: CATSTLDRDYEAFF. CDR3 coding DNA: TGTGCCACCAGCACTTTAGACAGGGACTACGAAGCTTTCTTT.

This clone was observed a few times. This chain connects TRBV7-2 to TRBJ2-7; D not resolved. Germline CDR1 is SGHTA and CDR2 is FQGNSA. There are 14 residues in the CDR3. V was cut by 0 bases and J by 2 bases, with 8 bases left in between. This CDR3 is CASSLASRTYEQYF. The CDR3, as DNA: TGTGCCAGCAGCTTAGCCAGCAGAACCTACGAGCAGTACTTC.

The genes are TRBV6-1 and TRBJ2-1; 13 positions match TRBD2. V gave up 5 bases and J gave up 10 bases; unmatched junction bases: 5. Germline assignment: CDR1 MNHNS and CDR2 SASEGT. The CDR3 runs to 14 residues. The DNA for the CDR3 is TGTGCCAGCAGTCGCAAGGGACTAGCGGGAGAGCAGTTCTTC. This sequence encodes CASSRKGLAGEQFF.

CDR3 region: CASSQDTGPSEAFF. For the CDR3, the DNA is TGCGCCAGCAGCCAAGATACGGGGCCATCTGAAGCTTTCTTT. This chain links TRBV4-3 with TRBJ1-1, with D possibly matching TRBD1 (5 bases). CDR3 length equals 14 residues. With 0 bases removed from V and 6 bases from J, the gap between germline ends came to 11 bases. The germline V gene has CDR1 LGHNA and CDR2 YSLEER.

V and J are TRBV2 and TRBJ1-2; tentatively, D is TRBD1 (5 bases). V lost 1 base and J 6 bases, leaving 12 bases between the germline ends. Germline CDR1 reads SNHLY; CDR2 reads FYNNEI. This CDR3 has 14 amino acids. The CDR3 DNA follows: TGTGCCAGCAGTGAAGTGGCAGGGATTGATGGCTACACCTTC. It encodes CASSEVAGIDGYTF.

V and J are TRBV19 and TRBJ1-1, with TRBD1 matching 7 bases. This CDR3 has 18 amino acids. The V and J ends lost 5 bases and 5 bases, in that order; junction bases with no gene match: 20. Germline V lookup: CDR1 LNHDA, CDR2 SQIVND (reference sequence). Written as DNA, the CDR3 is TGTGCCAGTAGTGTCCCCCGGGACAGAGGGCGCCCGTGGACTGAAGCTTTCTTT. Protein sequence: CASSVPRDRGRPWTEAFF.

The chain has TRBV19 and TRBJ2-1; a weak D match, TRBD2 (6 bases). Deletions cut 6 bases from V and 0 bases from J, with 6 bases between. This CDR3 spans 13 amino acids. Germline CDR1 is LNHDA and CDR2 is SQIVND (reference sequence). The CDR3 region has the DNA TGTGCCAGTAGGGGGGGCTCCTACAATGAGCAGTTCTTC. It encodes CASRGGSYNEQFF. Together with reference TRBV19 and TRBJ2-1, the CDR3 gives the full variable domain: DGGITQSPKYLFRKEGQNVTLSCEQNLNHDAMYWYRQDPGQGLRLIYYSQIVNDFQKGDIAEGYSVSREKKESFPLTVTSAQKNPTAFYLCASRGGSYNEQFFGPGTRLTVL.

This chain links TRBV7-2 with TRBJ1-5; tentative D call: TRBD1 (5 bases). This CDR3 has 14 residues. The germline CDR1 and CDR2 sequences are SGHTA and FQGNSA. V lost 2 bases and J lost 4, with 9 bases in between. The CDR3 DNA is TGTGCCAGCAGCTTAAACGGGGGTAATCAGCCCCAGCATTTT. It encodes CASSLNGGNQPQHF.

This sequence joins TRBV18 and TRBJ2-3; tentatively, D is TRBD1 (6 bases). From germline, CDR1 is KGHSH and CDR2 LQKENI. The CDR3 length is 14 residues. Trimming removed 2 bases at V and 6 bases at J, with 12 bases between. CDR3 DNA: TGTGCCAGCTCACCAAATCAGGGGTCGGATACGCAGTATTTT. Translation: CASSPNQGSDTQYF.

The chain combines TRBV6-6 with TRBJ1-2; D is possibly TRBD1 (6 bases). Germline assignment: CDR1 MNHNY and CDR2 SVGAGI (reference sequence). There are 11 residues in the CDR3. Trimming shortened V by 5 bases and J by 13 bases, and 14 bases separated the two germline ends. The CDR3 DNA follows: TGTGCCAGCAGTCCGACAGGCCCCCTCACCTTC. Encoded protein: CASSPTGPLTF.

This clone appeared a few times. The chain combines TRBV19 with TRBJ2-7; maybe TRBD1 (7 bases). The ends were cut back, 4 bases at V and 3 bases at J, with 16 bases in the middle. The CDR3 runs 15 residues. The germline gives CDR1 LNHDA, CDR2 SQIVND (reference sequence). CDR3 DNA sequence: TGTGCCAGTAGTAGACCGAACAGGGGAGGCTACGAGCAGTACTTC. This translates into CASSRPNRGGYEQYF.

This clone was counted only a few times. CDR3 DNA: TGTGCCAGCAGCTTAGATTCTGAGGGGATAATCACTGAAGCTTTCTTT. Protein: CASSLDSEGIITEAFF. V and J are TRBV7-2 and TRBJ1-1; TRBD1 is a possible D gene (5 bases). The germline V and J ends were trimmed by 1 base and 4 bases, with 16 bases remaining between them. The germline V gene encodes CDR1 SGHTA and CDR2 FQGNSA. This CDR3 comprises 16 residues. The variable domain in full, with the rest retrieved from reference TRBV7-2 and TRBJ1-1, is GAGVSQSPSNKVTEKGKDVELRCDPISGHTALYWYRQSLGQGLEFLIYFQGNSAPDKSGLPSDRFSAERTGGSVSTLTIQRTQQEDSAVYLCASSLDSEGIITEAFFGQGTRLTVV.

This clone was recorded a few times. The gene calls are TRBV7-2 and TRBJ2-7, with D uncertain. The CDR3 contains 15 residues. Germline loops: CDR1 SGHTA, CDR2 FQGNSA. Trimming shortened V by 4 bases and J by 12 bases, and 25 bases separated the two germline ends. The CDR3 nucleotides read TGTGCCAGCAGCTCCTACTCGGATGCCAATTATTTGCGGTACTTC. This encodes CASSSYSDANYLRYF.

CDR3 loop: CASSLSDPGWGRTGELFF. The CDR3 region has the DNA TGTGCCAGCAGTTTATCGGACCCCGGTTGGGGACGCACCGGGGAGCTGTTTTTT. V gene TRBV27 combines with J gene TRBJ2-2, with D perhaps given as TRBD1 or TRBD2 (5 bases each). Per germline, CDR1 MNHEY and CDR2 SMNVEV (reference sequence). The CDR3 totals 18 residues. The V end lost 0 bases, the J end lost 4 bases, and 18 bases lay between the germline ends.

The chain employs TRBV7-9 and TRBJ2-1; 7 nucleotides agree with TRBD2. After removal of 5 bases from V and 2 bases from J, the junction contained 6 bases not matched to a gene. Germline CDR1 reads SEHNR; CDR2 reads FQNEAQ (reference sequence). The CDR3 totals 15 residues. CDR3 amino acids: CASSTSGATYNEQFF. The CDR3 nucleotides are TGTGCCAGCAGCACGAGCGGGGCTACCTACAATGAGCAGTTCTTC.

This clone is large by share. The chain employs TRBV4-1 and TRBJ1-1; tentative D call: TRBD1 (5 bases). The CDR3 contains 14 residues. Trimming took off 3 bases at V and 3 bases at J, with 11 bases between the two ends. In germline, CDR1 is MGHRA, CDR2 YSYEKL. CDR3 residues: CASSQFPGYTEAFF. The DNA for the CDR3 is TGCGCCAGCAGCCAGTTCCCAGGGTACACTGAAGCTTTCTTT.

The rearrangement links TRBV2 to TRBJ2-3, with TRBD2 matching over 8 bases. Looked up from germline, CDR1 is SNHLY and CDR2 is FYNNEI. V shed 4 bases, J shed 2 bases, and the junction held 5 bases outside the gene matches. CDR3 length: 15 residues. The CDR3 sequence is CASSGTSIDTDTQYF. The CDR3 nucleotides read TGTGCCAGCAGTGGGACTAGCATAGACACAGATACGCAGTATTTT.